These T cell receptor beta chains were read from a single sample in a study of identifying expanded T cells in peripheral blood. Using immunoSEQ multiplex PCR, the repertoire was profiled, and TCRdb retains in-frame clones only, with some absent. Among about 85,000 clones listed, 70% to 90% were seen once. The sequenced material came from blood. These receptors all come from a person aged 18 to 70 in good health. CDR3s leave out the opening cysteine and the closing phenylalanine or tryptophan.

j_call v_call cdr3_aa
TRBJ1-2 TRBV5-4 ASSLPKGQAETNYGYT
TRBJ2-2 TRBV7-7 ASSEEGPGELF
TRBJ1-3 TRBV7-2 ASSLAGVGSGNTIY
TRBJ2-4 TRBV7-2 ASSLVLGMDIQY
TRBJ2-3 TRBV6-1 ASSEAGTSWGTQY
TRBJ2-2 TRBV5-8 ASLDRVYTGELF
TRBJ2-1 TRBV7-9 ASSLLTVTYNEQF
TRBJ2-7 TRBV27 ASRTGYSYEQY
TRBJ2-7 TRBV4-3 ASSQTTGVEQY
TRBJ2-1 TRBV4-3 ASSQDSGGDGQF
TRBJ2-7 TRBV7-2 ASSRSGLAGGGRYEQY
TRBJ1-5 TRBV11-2 ASSLGFSNQPQH
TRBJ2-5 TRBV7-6 ASSLEYQETQY
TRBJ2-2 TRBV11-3 ASSFFTGGELF
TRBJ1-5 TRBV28 ASSLNQPQH
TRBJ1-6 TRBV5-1 ASSLQGPGNSPLH
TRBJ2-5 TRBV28 ASRQAPYQETQY
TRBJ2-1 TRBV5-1 ASSSQGHDNEQF
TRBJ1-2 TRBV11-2 ASSLAANTVVT
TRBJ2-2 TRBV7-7 ASSLGAGTSRGGELF
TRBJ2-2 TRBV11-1 ASSLAYGGGTGELF
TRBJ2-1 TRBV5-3 ARSYGSGTTNNEQF
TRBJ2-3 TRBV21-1 ASGGVGADTQY
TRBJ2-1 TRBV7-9 ASSLGGGSYNEQF
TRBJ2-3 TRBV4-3 ASSQDWFGAPRLHTDTQY
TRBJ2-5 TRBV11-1 ASSSRRGLYQETQY
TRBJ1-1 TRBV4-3 ASSYRGGTEAF
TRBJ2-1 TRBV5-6 ASSLSKGLISYNEQF
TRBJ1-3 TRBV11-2 ASSRSLSGNTIY
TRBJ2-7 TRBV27 ASSLKGQEIYEQY
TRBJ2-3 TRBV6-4 ASSPDGSSTDTQY
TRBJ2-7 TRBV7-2 ASSLGWASYEQY
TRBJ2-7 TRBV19 ASSATGTGGYEQY
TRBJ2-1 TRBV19 ASNAGTAYNEQF
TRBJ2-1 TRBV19 ASSTDKWTSGGTMYEQF
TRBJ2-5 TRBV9 ASSAQARLVGETQY
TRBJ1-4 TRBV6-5 ASGPRRGEKLF
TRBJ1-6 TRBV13 ASSLEGTGSSTLH
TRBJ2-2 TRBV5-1 ASTVQGEGTGELF
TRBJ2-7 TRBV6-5 ASSRWAGASYEQY
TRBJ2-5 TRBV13 ASSGATSGGSRETQY
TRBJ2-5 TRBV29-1 SAEFRSPWETQY
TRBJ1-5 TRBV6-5 ATGRGAQDQPQH
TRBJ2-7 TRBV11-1 ASSPNGGSYEQY
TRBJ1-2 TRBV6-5 ASSYSGTVYGYT
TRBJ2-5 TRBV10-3 AISEGDGGATETQY
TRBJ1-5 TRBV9 ASSRTGEGNQPQH
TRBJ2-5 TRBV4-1 ASSQDELSQY
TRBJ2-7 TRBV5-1 ASSPGTGRLTEQY